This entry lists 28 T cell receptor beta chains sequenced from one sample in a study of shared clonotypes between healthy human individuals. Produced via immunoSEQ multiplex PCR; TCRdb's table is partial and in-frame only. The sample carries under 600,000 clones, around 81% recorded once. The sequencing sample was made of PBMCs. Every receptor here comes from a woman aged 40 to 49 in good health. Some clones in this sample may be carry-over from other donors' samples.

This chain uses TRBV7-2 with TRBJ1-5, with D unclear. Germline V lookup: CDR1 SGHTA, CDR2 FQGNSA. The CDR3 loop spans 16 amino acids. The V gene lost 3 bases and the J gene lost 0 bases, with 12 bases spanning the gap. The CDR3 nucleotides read TGTGCCAGCAGCTTCTCCCGGAGCGGTAGCAATCAGCCCCAGCATTTT. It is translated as CASSFSRSGSNQPQHF.

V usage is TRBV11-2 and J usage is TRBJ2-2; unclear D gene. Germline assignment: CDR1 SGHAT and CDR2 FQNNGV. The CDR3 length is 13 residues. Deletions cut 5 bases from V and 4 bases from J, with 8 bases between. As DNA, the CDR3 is TGTGCCAGCAGCCTAGGGCGCACCGGGGAGCTGTTTTTT. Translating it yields CASSLGRTGELFF.

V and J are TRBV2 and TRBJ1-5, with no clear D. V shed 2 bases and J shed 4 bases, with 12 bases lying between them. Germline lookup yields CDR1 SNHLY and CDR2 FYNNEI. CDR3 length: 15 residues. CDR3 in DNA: TGTGCCAGCAGTGAACTGCGCGGCCTGAATCAGCCCCAGCATTTT. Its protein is CASSELRGLNQPQHF.

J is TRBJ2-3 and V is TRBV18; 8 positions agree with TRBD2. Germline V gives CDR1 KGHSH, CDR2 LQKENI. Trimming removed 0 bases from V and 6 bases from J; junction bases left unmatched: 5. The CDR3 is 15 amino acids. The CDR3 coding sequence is TGTGCCAGCTCACCACCGACGGGAGGGCGTGATACGCAGTATTTT. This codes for CASSPPTGGRDTQYF.

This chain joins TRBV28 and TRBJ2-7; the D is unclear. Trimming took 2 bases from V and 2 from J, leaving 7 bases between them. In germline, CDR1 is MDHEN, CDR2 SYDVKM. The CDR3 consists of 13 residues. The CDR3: CASSLLGTYEQYF. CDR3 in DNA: TGTGCCAGCAGTTTACTAGGGACCTACGAGCAGTACTTC.

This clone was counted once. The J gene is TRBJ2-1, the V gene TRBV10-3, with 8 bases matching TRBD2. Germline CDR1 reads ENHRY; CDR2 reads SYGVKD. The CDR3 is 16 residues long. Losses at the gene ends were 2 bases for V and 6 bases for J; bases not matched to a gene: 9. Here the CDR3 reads CAISEPGTRTLNEQFF. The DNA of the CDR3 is TGTGCCATCAGTGAGCCCGGGACTAGGACCCTCAATGAGCAGTTCTTC.

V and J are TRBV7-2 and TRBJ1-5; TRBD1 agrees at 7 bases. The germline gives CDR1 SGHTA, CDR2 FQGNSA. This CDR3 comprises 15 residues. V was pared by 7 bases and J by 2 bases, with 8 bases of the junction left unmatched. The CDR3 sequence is CASTPQGGGNQPQHF. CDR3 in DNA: TGTGCCAGCACCCCCCAGGGGGGCGGCAATCAGCCCCAGCATTTT. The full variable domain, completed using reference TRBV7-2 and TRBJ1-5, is GAGVSQSPSNKVTEKGKDVELRCDPISGHTALYWYRQSLGQGLEFLIYFQGNSAPDKSGLPSDRFSAERTGGSVSTLTIQRTQQEDSAVYLCASTPQGGGNQPQHFGDGTRLSIL.

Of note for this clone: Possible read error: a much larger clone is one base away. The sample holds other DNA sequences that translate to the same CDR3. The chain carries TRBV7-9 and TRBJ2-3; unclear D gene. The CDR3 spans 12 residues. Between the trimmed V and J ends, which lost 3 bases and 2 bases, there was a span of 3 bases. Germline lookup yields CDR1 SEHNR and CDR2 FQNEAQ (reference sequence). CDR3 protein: CASSFYTDTQYF. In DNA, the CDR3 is TGTGCCAGCAGCTTTTACACAGATACGCAGTATTTT.

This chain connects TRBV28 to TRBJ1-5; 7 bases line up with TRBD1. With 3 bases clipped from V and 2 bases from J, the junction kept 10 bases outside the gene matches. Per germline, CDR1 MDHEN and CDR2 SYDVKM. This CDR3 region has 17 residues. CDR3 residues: CASSFPGTARGNQPQHF. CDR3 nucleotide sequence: TGTGCCAGCAGTTTCCCCGGGACAGCCAGGGGCAATCAGCCCCAGCATTTT.

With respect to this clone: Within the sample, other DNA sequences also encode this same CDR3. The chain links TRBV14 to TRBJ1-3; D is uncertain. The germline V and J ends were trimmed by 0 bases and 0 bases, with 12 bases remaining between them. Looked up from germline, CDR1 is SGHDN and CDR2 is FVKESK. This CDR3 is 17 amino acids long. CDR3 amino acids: CASSQDLPRASGNTIYF. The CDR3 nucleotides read TGTGCCAGCAGCCAAGATCTACCGAGGGCCTCTGGAAACACCATATATTTT.

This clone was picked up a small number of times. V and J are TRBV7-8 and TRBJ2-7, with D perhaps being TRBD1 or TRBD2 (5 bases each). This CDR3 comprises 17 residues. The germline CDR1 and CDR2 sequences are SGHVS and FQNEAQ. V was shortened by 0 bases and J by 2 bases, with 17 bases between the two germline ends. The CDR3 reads CASSLALSVGVPYEQYF. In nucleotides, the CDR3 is TGTGCCAGCAGCTTAGCGCTATCGGTGGGGGTCCCCTACGAGCAGTACTTC.

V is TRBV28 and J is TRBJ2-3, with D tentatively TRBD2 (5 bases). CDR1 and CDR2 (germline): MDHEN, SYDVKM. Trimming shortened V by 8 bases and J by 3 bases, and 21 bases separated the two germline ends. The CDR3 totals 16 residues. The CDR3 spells CASHSPGVERTDTQYF. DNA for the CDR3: TGTGCCAGCCATTCCCCCGGGGTAGAGAGAACAGATACGCAGTATTTT. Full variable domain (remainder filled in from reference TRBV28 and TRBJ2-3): DVKVTQSSRYLVKRTGEKVFLECVQDMDHENMFWYRQDPGLGLRLIYFSYDVKMKEKGDIPEGYSVSREKKERFSLILESASTNQTSMYLCASHSPGVERTDTQYFGPGTRLTVL.

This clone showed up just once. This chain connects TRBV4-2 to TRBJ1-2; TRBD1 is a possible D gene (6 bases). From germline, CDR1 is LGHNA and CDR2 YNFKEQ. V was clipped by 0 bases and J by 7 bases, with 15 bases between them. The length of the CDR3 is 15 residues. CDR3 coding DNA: TGTGCCAGCAGCCAAGATCGGGGGCGGGCGGGTGGCTACACCTTC. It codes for CASSQDRGRAGGYTF.

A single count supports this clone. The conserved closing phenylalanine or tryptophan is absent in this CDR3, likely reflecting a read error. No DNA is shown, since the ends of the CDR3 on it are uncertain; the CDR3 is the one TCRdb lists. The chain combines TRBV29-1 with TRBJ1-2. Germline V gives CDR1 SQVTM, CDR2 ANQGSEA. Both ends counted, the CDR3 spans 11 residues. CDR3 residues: CSESSNYGYAS.

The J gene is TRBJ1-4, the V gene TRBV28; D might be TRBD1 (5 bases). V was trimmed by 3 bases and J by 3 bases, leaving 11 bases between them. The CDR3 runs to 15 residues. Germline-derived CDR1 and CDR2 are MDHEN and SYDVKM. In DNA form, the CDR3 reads TGTGCCAGCAGTTTTTCCGGGGGTGCTAATGAAAAACTGTTTTTT. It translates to CASSFSGGANEKLFF.

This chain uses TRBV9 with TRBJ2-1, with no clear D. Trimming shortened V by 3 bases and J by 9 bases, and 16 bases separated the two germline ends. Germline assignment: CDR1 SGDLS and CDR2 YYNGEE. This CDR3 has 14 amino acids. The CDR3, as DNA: TGTGCCAGCAGCGCGCGCGGCCCACCCGGTGAGCAGTTCTTC. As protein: CASSARGPPGEQFF.

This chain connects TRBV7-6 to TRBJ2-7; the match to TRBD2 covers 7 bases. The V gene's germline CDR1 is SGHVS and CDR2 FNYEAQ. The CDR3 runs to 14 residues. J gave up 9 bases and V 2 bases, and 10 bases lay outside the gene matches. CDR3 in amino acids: CASSLMGLPSRQYF. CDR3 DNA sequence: TGTGCCAGCAGCTTAATGGGACTACCTAGTCGGCAGTACTTC.

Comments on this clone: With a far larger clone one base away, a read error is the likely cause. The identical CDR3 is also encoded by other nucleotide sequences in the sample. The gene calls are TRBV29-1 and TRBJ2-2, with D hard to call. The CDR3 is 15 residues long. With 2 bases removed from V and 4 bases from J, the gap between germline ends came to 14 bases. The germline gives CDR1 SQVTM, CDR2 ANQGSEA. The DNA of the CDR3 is TGCAGCGTTGAATTCGGAAGGTCCGGCACCGGGGAGCTGTTTTTT. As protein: CSVEFGRSGTGELFF.

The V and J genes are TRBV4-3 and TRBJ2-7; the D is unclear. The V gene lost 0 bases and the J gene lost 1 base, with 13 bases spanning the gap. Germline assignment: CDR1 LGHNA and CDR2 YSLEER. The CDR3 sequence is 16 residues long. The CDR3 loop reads CASSQDRYEPSYEQYF. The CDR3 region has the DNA TGCGCCAGCAGCCAAGATAGGTACGAGCCGTCCTACGAGCAGTACTTC.

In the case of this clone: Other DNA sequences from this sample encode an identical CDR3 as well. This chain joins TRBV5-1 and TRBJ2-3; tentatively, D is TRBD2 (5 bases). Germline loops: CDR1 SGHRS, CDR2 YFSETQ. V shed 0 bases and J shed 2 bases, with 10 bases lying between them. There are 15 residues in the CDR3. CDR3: CASSLGGRTTDTQYF. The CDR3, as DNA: TGCGCCAGCAGCTTGGGAGGGCGGACCACAGATACGCAGTATTTT.

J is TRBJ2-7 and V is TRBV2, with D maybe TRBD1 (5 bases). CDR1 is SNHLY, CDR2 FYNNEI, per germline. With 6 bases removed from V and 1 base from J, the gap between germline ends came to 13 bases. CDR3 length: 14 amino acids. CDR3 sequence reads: CASSIAQGSYEQYF. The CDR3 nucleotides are TGTGCCAGCAGCATAGCTCAGGGATCCTACGAGCAGTACTTC.

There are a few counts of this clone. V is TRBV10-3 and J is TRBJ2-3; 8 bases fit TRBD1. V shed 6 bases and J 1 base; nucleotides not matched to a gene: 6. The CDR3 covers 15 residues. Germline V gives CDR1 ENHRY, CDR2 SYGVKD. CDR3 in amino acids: CAISIGQGGTDTQYF. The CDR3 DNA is TGTGCCATCAGCATCGGACAGGGCGGCACAGATACGCAGTATTTT.

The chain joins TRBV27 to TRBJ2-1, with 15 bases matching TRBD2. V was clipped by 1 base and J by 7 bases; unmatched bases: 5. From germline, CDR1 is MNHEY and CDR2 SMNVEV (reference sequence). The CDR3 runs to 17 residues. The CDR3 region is CASSLYGGTSGRNEQFF. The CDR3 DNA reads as TGTGCCAGCAGTTTATACGGGGGGACTAGCGGGAGGAATGAGCAGTTCTTC.

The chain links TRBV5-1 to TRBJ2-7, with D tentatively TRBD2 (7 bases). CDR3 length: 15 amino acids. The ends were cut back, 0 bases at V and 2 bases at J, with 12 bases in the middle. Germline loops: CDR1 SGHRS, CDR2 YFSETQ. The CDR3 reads CASSLAGGGPYEQYF. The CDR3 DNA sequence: TGCGCCAGCAGCTTGGCCGGCGGGGGCCCCTACGAGCAGTACTTC.

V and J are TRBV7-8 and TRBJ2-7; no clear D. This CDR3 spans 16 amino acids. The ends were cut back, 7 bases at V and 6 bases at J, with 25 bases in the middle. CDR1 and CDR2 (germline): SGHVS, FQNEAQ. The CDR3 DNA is TGTGCCAGCAACCCTAGACCTGGTCCCGGCAAGGGCGAGCAGTACTTC. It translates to CASNPRPGPGKGEQYF.

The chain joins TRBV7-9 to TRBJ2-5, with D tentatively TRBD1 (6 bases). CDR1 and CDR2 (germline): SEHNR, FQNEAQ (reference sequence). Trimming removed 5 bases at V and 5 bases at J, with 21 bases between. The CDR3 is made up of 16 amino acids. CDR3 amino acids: CASSRETGQKFETQYF. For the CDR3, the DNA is TGTGCCAGCAGCCGCGAAACTGGACAGAAGTTTGAGACCCAGTACTTC. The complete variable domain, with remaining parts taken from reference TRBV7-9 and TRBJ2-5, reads DTGVSQNPRHKITKRGQNVTFRCDPISEHNRLYWYRQTLGQGPEFLTYFQNEAQLEKSRLLSDRFSAERPKGSFSTLEIQRTEQGDSAMYLCASSRETGQKFETQYFGPGTRLLVL.

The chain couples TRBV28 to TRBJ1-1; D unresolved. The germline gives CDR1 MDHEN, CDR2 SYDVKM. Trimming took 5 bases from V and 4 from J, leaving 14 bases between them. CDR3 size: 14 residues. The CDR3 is CASSTQEGSTEAFF. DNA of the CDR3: TGTGCCAGCAGTACCCAGGAAGGAAGCACTGAAGCTTTCTTT.

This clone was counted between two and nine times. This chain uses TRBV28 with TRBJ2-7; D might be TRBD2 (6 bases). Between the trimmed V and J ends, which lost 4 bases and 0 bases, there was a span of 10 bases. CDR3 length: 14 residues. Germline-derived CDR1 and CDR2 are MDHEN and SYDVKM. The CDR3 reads CASSSLTSSYEQYF. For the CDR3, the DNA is TGTGCCAGCAGTTCTCTGACTAGCTCCTACGAGCAGTACTTC.